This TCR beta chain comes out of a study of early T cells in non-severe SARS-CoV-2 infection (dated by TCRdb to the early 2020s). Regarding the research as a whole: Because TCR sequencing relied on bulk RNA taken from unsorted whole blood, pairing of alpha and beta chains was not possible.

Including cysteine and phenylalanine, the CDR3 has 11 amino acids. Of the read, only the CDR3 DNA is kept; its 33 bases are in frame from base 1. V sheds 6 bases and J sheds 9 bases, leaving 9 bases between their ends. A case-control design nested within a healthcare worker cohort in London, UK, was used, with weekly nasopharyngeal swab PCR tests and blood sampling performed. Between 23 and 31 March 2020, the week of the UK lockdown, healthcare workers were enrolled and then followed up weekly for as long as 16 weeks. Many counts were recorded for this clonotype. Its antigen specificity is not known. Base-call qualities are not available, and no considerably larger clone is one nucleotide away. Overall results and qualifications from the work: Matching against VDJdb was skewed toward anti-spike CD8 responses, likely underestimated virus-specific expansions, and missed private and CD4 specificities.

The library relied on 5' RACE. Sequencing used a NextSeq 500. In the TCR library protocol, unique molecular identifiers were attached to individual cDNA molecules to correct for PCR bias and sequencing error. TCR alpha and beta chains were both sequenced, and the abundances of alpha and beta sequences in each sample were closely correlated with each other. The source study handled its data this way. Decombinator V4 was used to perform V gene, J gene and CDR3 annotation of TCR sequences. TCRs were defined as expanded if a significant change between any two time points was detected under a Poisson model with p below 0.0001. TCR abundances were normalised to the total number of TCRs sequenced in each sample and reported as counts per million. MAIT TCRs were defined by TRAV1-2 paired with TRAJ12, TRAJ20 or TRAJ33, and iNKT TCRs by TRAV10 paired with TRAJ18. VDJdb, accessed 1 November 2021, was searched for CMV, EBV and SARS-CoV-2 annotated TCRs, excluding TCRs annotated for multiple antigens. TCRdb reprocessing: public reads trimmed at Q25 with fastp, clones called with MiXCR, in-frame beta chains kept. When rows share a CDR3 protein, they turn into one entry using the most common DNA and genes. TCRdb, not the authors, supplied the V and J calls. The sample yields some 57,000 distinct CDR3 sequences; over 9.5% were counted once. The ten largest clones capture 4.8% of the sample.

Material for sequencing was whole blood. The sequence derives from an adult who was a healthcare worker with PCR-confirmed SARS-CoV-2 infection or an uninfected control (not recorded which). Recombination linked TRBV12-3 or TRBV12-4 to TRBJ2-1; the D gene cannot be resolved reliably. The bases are TGTGCCAGCAGCCCCCGAGCTGAGCAGTTCTTC. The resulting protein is CASSPRAEQFF.